Listed here are 13 T cell receptor beta chains from one sample, sequenced in a study of blood T cell repertoires in COVID-19. The data were produced by immunoSEQ multiplex PCR, yet TCRdb's version contains in-frame clones alone and is incomplete. The data show around 220,000 clones, with roughly 89% seen just once and 5.5% to 7.5% held by the top ten. Material for sequencing was PBMCs or T cells enriched from blood (not recorded which). Source of these receptors: a woman aged 40 to 50 who had recovered from COVID-19.

Written as DNA, the CDR3 is TGCGCCAGCAGTGAGGGAGGACTGGGAAGCACAGATACGCAGTATTTT. Protein: CASSEGGLGSTDTQYF. This chain joins TRBV10-1 and TRBJ2-3, with a possible D match to TRBD2 (5 bases). This CDR3 is built from 16 residues. Trimming took off 2 bases at V and 0 bases at J, with 12 bases between the two ends. In germline, CDR1 is WNHNN, CDR2 SYGVQD (reference sequence).

This clone was detected only once. The chain uses TRBV6-6 and TRBJ2-3, with TRBD2 matching over 11 bases. V was pared by 5 bases and J by 5 bases, with 6 bases of the junction left unmatched. Germline V lookup: CDR1 MNHNY, CDR2 SVGAGI (reference sequence). The CDR3 has 15 residues. CDR3 nucleotides: TGTGCCAGCAGTCTACTAGCGGGAGTTGTAGATACGCAGTATTTT. Translation gives CASSLLAGVVDTQYF.

The chain links TRBV24-1 to TRBJ2-3; possibly TRBD1 for D (6 bases). Germline V CDR1 and CDR2: KGHDR, SFDVKD. This CDR3 spans 14 amino acids. Trimming stripped 7 bases from V and 1 base from J, with 11 bases between. CDR3 DNA: TGTGCCACCAGCGAAGGGGGAGGCACAGATACGCAGTATTTT. It codes for CATSEGGGTDTQYF.

The chain couples TRBV10-3 to TRBJ2-1; tentative D call: TRBD2 (7 bases). Trimming left V 3 bases short and J 9 bases short, with 18 bases between. CDR1 and CDR2 from the germline V gene are ENHRY and SYGVKD. The CDR3 loop spans 15 amino acids. The CDR3 sequence: CAISESGGATGEQFF. The CDR3 DNA reads as TGTGCCATCAGTGAATCGGGGGGCGCAACGGGTGAGCAGTTCTTC.

J is TRBJ2-3 and V is TRBV30; TRBD2 might be the D (7 bases). CDR1 is GTSNPN and CDR2 is SVGIG in the germline V gene (reference sequence). This CDR3 is built from 16 residues. The V and J ends lost 2 bases and 3 bases respectively, with 18 bases between them. The CDR3 DNA sequence: TGTGCCTGGAGTAGGGGGGAGGGGTTTCCGACAGATACGCAGTATTTT. It encodes CAWSRGEGFPTDTQYF.

The V call is TRBV18, the J call TRBJ2-1; TRBD1 agrees at 7 bases. Germline assignment: CDR1 KGHSH and CDR2 LQKENI. The CDR3 has 15 residues. Germline trimming cut 4 bases from V and 3 bases from J; bases unmatched to any gene: 6. CDR3: CASSQRQGNYNEQFF. The CDR3 nucleotides read TGTGCCAGCTCACAACGACAGGGTAACTACAATGAGCAGTTCTTC.

The table lists this clone with a count of one. V usage is TRBV7-3 and J usage is TRBJ2-2, with D unresolved. Trimming left V 5 bases short and J 2 bases short, with 9 bases between. Per the germline V gene, CDR1 is SGHTA and CDR2 is FQGTGA. This CDR3 contains 14 residues. CDR3 bases: TGTGCCAGCAGCCCCCTGGGCAACACCGGGGAGCTGTTTTTT. Its translation is CASSPLGNTGELFF.

The chain employs TRBV27 and TRBJ1-4; 7 bases line up with TRBD1. The CDR3 has 15 amino acids. Germline V gene lookup returns CDR1 MNHEY and CDR2 SMNVEV (reference sequence). The V and J ends lost 5 bases and 7 bases, in that order; junction bases with no gene match: 10. The DNA for the CDR3 is TGTGCCAGCAGTCTTCAACAGGGGCGTTTTGAAAAACTGTTTTTT. As protein: CASSLQQGRFEKLFF. Drawing the rest from reference TRBV27 and TRBJ1-4, the complete variable domain is EAQVTQNPRYLITVTGKKLTVTCSQNMNHEYMSWYRQDPGLGLRQIYYSMNVEVTDKGDVPEGYKVSRKEKRNFPLILESPSPNQTSLYFCASSLQQGRFEKLFFGSGTQLSVL.

This clone has just one count. The chain carries TRBV7-2 and TRBJ1-4, with a possible D match to TRBD1 (6 bases). The CDR3 extends over 16 amino acids. Trimming removed 1 base at V and 6 bases at J, with 15 bases between. Germline V CDR1 and CDR2: SGHTA, FQGNSA. The CDR3 region is CASSLVRAGAYEKLFF. The CDR3 coding sequence is TGTGCCAGCAGCTTAGTTCGAGCAGGGGCGTATGAAAAACTGTTTTTT.

V gene TRBV6-5 combines with J gene TRBJ1-1; D is uncertain. Trimming left V 2 bases short and J 8 bases short, with 9 bases between. CDR3 length: 12 amino acids. Per germline, CDR1 MNHEY and CDR2 SVGAGI. CDR3 nucleotides: TGTGCCAGCAGTTACGGGGAGACCGAAGCTTTCTTT. As protein: CASSYGETEAFF.

J is TRBJ1-3 and V is TRBV19; 7 positions match TRBD1. CDR1 is LNHDA, CDR2 SQIVND, per germline (reference sequence). The V segment lost 8 bases and the J segment 5 bases; nucleotides outside the gene matches: 15. The CDR3 is made up of 16 amino acids. The CDR3 nucleotides are TGTGCCAGTTCGCCGGGCCCGGGACAGAAAAGAAACACCATATATTTT. This sequence encodes CASSPGPGQKRNTIYF.

The chain links TRBV14 to TRBJ2-1, with D possibly matching TRBD2 (6 bases). V lost 2 bases, J lost 0 bases, and 8 bases lay in between. The CDR3 has 15 residues. Germline CDR1 and CDR2: SGHDN and FVKESK. CDR3 coding DNA: TGTGCCAGCAGCCAACGACTAGTCTCCTACAATGAGCAGTTCTTC. It translates to CASSQRLVSYNEQFF. Supplemented by reference TRBV14 and TRBJ2-1, the full variable domain reads EAGVTQFPSHSVIEKGQTVTLRCDPISGHDNLYWYRRVMGKEIKFLLHFVKESKQDESGMPNNRFLAERTGGTYSTLKVQPAELEDSGVYFCASSQRLVSYNEQFFGPGTRLTVL.

J is TRBJ2-3 and V is TRBV7-9; D is perhaps TRBD1 (6 bases). Germline V gene lookup returns CDR1 SEHNR and CDR2 FQNEAQ (reference sequence). The CDR3 spans 15 residues. Trimming pared 5 bases from V and 2 bases from J, leaving 14 bases between. The DNA for the CDR3 is TGTGCCAGCAGCGTCGACAGGTTAACCACAGATACGCAGTATTTT. It codes for CASSVDRLTTDTQYF.